Given below is one T cell receptor (beta chain) in context. Its antigen is still unknown. V gave up 5 bases and J gave up 3 bases, with 14 bases separating them. The CDR3 loop spans 14 amino acids. The V gene's germline CDR1 is MNHEY and CDR2 SVGAGI. The sample originates from a study of T cells in localized non-small cell lung cancer. Whole-study results and caveats: Adjacent uninvolved lung had the highest clonality, suggesting focused antigen responses. A median of around 52 clones ranked among the top 100 in tumor appeared in adjacent lung. Higher blood T cell density tracked longer overall survival. Owing to sequencing of a solitary tumor region, heterogeneity cannot be discounted.

Some clones are missing from TCRdb's copy, which holds only in-frame ones; the method was immunoSEQ multiplex PCR. The table records 100,000 to 150,000 clones, around 92% of them present only once. This clonotype was obtained from a female donor of 60 years or more with stage I lung adenocarcinoma. The chain joins TRBV6-5 to TRBJ2-7, with D possibly TRBD1 on 5 matching bases. This sample comprised peripheral blood, obtained before any cancer treatment. The CDR3 spells CASSERNRGYEQYF. DNA for the CDR3: TGTGCCAGCAGTGAACGGAATAGGGGCTACGAGCAGTACTTC.